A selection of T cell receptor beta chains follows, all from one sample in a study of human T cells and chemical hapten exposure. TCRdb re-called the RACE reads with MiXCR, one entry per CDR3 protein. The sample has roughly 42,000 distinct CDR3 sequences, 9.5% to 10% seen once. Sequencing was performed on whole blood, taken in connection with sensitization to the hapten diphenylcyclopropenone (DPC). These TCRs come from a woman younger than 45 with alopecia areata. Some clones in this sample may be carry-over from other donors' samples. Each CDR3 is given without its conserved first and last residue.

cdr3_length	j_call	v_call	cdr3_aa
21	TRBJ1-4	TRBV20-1	SAKTVLPVGRQGTYFANEKLF
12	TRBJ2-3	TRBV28	ASRVPSGGDTQY
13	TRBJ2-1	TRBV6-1	ASSLGTGVSNEQF
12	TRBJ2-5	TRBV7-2	ASSLGTSIETQY
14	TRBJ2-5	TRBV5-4	ASSTTSGAYQETQY
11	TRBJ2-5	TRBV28	ASSPPNQETQY
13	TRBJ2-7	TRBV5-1	ASRAIERGGPEQY
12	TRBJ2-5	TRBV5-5	ASSLGGRVETQY
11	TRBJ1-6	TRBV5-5	ASSLGFNSPLH
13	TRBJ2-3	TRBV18	ASSRTSGVTDTQY
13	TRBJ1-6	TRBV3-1	ASSQPGQADSPLH
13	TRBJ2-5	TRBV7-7	ASSAGTGAQETQY
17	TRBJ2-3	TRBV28	ASSSIRLAGGISTDTQY
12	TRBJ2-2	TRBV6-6	ASSPGLGTGELF
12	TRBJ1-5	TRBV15	ATSRAGSGRPQH
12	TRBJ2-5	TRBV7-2	ASSSDRGPETQY
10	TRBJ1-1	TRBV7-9	ASSLGVTEAF
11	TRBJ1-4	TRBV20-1	SATGDRNEKLF
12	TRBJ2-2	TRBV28	ASTLGQGTGELF
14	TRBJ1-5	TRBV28	ASSFRRQGGNQPQH
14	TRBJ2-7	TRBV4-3	ASSPHGLANSYEQY
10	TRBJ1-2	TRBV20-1	SAWTDNYGYT
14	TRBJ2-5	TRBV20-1	SARDSGGGLQETQY
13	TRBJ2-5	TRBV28	ASSLGGEGGETQY
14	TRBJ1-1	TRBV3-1	ASSQEAGNKNTEAF
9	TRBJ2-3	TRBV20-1	SGRVADTQY
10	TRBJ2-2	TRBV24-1	ATSPGFGELF
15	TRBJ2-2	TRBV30	AWSLKQGARNTGELF
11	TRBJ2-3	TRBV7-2	ASSLTREDTQY
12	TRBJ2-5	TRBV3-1	ASSQESGDQTQY
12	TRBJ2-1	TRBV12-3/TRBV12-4	ASSLSGVYNEQF
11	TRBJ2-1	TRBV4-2	ASSQDGGTEQF
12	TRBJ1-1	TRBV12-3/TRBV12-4	ASSFNREDTEAF